This T cell receptor (beta chain) is drawn from a study of OX40 agonist ivuxolimab in advanced cancers. Sequencing used immunoSEQ multiplex PCR; TCRdb keeps in-frame clones, though not all of them. The sample has approximately 25,000 clones; around 88% are singletons. Regarding the study as a whole: The CD4+ and CD8+ T cells in the blood had expanded clonally by week 6 at 0.1 to 3.0 mg/kg. No antigen was identified for the clonally expanded peripheral T cells.

Germline assignment: CDR1 MNHEY and CDR2 SMNVEV (reference sequence). With V trimmed by 5 bases and J by 8 bases, 6 bases remained unmatched. The CDR3 consists of 14 residues. To note about this clone: The antigen remains undetermined.

This specimen consisted of CD4+ or CD8+ T cells sorted from blood, obtained in a trial of the OX40 agonist ivuxolimab. The chain joins TRBV27 to TRBJ1-6; TRBD1 agrees at 7 bases. This receptor was identified in an adult with an advanced solid tumor such as melanoma, head and neck, liver or kidney cancer. CDR3 residues: CASSLRDSHSPLHF. The CDR3 DNA reads as TGTGCCAGCAGTCTCCGGGACAGCCATTCACCCCTCCACTTT.